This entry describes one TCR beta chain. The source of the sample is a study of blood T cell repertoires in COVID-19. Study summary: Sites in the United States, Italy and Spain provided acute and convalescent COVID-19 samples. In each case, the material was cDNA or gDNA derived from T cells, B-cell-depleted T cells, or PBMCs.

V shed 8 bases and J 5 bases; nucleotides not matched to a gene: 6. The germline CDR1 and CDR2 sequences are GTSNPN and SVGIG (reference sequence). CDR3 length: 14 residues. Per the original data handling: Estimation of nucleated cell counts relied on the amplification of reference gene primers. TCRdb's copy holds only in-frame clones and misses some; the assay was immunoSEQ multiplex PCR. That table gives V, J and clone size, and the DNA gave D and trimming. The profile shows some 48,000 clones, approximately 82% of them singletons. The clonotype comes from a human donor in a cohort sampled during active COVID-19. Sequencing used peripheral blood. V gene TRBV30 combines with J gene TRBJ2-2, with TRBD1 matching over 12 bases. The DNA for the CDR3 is TGTGCCGGATGGGACAGGGGGCGGACCGGGGAGCTGTTTTTT. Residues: CAGWDRGRTGELFF.